Following are 2 T cell receptor beta chains from one sample sequenced in a study of T cell repertoires in cytomegalovirus infection. Each CDR3 protein gets one entry after TCRdb re-called the reads with MiXCR. The repertoire holds 150,000 or so distinct CDR3 sequences, with 20% to 30% as singletons. Sequenced material: PBMCs. Receptors were obtained from a human donor in good health (CMV status not recorded). Some clones in this sample may be carry-over from other donors' samples.

This clonotype was detected only a few times. This chain connects TRBV7-8 to TRBJ1-5, with a tentative D call TRBD1 (6 bases). Deletions cut 5 bases from V and 3 bases from J, with 11 bases between. This CDR3 is built from 14 residues. Germline V gene lookup returns CDR1 SGHVS and CDR2 FQNEAQ. The CDR3 DNA sequence: TGTGCCAGCAGCCCTGGGACACCCAATCAGCCCCAGCATTTT. Translating gives CASSPGTPNQPQHF.

This clonotype appeared many times. The chain is built from TRBV7-8 and TRBJ2-5; 11 bases are a match to TRBD2. The junction had 9 bases not matched to a gene; V was cut back by 5 bases and J by 4 bases. This CDR3 has 16 amino acids. Looked up from germline, CDR1 is SGHVS and CDR2 is FQNEAQ. CDR3 residues: CASSPRDSGRGETQYF. The CDR3 DNA is TGTGCCAGCAGCCCCCGGGATAGCGGGAGGGGAGAGACCCAGTACTTC.